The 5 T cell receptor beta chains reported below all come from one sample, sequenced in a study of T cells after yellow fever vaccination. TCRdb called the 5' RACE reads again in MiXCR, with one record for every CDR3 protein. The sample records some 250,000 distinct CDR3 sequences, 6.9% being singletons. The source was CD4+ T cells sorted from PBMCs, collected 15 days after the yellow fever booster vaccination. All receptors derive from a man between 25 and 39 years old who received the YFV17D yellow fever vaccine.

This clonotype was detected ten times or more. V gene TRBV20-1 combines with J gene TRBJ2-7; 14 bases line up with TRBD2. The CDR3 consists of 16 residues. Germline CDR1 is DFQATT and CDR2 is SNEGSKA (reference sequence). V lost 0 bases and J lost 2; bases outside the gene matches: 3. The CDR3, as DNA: TGCAGTGCTAGAGATGTGACTAGCGGGAGGGCCTACGAGCAGTACTTC. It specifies CSARDVTSGRAYEQYF.

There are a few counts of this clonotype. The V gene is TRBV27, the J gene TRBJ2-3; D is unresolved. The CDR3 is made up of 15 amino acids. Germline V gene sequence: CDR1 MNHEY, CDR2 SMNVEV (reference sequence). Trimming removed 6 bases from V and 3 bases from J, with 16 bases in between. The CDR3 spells CASSQGPEKTDTQYF. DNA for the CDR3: TGTGCCAGCAGCCAAGGGCCGGAGAAGACAGATACGCAGTATTTT.

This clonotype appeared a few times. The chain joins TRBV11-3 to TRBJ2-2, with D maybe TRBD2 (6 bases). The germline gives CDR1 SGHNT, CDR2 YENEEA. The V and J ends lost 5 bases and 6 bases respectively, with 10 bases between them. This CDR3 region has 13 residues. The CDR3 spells CASSATSPGELFF. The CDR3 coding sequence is TGTGCCAGCAGCGCAACTAGCCCCGGGGAGCTGTTTTTT.

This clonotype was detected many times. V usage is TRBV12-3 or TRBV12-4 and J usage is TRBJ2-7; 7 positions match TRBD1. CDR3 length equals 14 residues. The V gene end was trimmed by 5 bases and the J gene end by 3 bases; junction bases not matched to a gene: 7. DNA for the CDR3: TGTGCCAGCAGTCCCGGACAGGTGGTCTACGAGCAGTACTTC. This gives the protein CASSPGQVVYEQYF.

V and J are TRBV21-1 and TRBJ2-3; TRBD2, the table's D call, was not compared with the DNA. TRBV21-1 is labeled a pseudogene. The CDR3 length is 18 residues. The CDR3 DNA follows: TGTGCCAGCAGCAAACCGGGGGGGAATAGCGGGAGACCAGATACGCAGTATTTT. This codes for CASSKPGGNSGRPDTQYF.